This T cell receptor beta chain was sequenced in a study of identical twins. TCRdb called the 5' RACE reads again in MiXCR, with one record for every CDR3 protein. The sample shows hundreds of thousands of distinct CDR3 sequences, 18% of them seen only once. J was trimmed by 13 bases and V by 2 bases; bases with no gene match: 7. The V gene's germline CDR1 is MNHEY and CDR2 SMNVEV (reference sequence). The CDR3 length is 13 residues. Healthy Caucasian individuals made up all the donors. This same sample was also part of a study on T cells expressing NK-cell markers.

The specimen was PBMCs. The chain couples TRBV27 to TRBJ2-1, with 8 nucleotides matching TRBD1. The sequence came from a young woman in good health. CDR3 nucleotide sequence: TGTGCCAGCAGTTTACAGGGGGCTCTCTTCCAGTTCTTC. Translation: CASSLQGALFQFF.